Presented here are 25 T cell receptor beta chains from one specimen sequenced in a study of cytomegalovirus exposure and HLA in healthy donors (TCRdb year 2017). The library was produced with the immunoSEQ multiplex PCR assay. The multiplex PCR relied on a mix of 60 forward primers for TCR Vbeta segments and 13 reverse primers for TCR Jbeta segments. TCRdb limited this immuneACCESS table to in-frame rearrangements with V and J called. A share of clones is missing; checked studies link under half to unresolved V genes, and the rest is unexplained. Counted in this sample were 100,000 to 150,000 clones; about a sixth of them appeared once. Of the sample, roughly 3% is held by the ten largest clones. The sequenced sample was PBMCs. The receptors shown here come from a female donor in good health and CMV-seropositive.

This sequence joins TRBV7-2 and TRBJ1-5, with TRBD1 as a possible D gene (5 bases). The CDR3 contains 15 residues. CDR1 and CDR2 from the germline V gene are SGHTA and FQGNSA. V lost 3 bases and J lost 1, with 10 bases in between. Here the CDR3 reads CASSFGGSSNQPQHF. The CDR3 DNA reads TGTGCCAGCAGCTTCGGGGGGTCAAGCAATCAGCCCCAGCATTTT.

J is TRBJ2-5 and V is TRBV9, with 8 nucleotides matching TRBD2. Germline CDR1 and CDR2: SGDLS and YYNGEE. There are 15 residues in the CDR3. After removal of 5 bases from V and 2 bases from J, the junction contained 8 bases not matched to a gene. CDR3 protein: CASSASGSRQETQYF. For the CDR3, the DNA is TGTGCCAGCAGTGCAAGCGGGAGCCGGCAAGAGACCCAGTACTTC.

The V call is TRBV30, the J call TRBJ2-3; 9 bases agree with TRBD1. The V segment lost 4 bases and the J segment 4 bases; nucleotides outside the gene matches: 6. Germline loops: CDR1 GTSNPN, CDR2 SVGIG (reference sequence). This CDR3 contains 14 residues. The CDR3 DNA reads TGTGCCTGGACCGGGACAGGGTTAGCAGATACGCAGTATTTT. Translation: CAWTGTGLADTQYF.

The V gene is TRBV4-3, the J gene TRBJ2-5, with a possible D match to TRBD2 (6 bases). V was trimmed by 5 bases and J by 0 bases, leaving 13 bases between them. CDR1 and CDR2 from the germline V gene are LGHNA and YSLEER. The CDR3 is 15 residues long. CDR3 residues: CASSEGLGYQETQYF. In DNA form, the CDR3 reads TGCGCCAGCAGCGAGGGACTCGGGTACCAAGAGACCCAGTACTTC.

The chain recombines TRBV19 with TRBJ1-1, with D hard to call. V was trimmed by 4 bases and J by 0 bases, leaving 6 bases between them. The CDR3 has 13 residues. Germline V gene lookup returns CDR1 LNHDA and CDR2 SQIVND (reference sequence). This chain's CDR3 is CASSSQMNTEAFF. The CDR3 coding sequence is TGTGCCAGTAGTAGTCAGATGAACACTGAAGCTTTCTTT.

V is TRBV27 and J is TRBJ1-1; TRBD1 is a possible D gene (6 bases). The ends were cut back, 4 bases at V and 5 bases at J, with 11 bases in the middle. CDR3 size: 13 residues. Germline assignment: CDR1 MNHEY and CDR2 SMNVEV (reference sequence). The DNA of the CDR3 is TGTGCCAGCAGTTCAGGGGCTATAACTGAAGCTTTCTTT. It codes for CASSSGAITEAFF.

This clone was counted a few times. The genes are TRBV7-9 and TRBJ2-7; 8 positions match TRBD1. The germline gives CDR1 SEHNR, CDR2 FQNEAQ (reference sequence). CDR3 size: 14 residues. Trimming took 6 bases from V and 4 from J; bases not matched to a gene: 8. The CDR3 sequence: CASSETGVIYEQYF. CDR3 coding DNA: TGTGCCAGCAGTGAGACAGGGGTGATTTACGAGCAGTACTTC.

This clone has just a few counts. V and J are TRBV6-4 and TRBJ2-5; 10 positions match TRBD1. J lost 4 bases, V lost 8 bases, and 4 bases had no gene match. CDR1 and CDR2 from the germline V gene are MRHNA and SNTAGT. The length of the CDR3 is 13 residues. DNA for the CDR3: TGTGCCAGCTGGGACAGGGGAGGAGAGACCCAGTACTTC. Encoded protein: CASWDRGGETQYF.

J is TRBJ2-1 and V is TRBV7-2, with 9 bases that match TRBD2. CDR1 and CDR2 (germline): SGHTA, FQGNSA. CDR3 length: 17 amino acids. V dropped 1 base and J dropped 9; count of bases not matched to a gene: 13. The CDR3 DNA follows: TGTGCCAGCAGCTTAGGCCCAGCGGGAGGTTCTCTAGGTGAGCAGTTCTTC. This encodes CASSLGPAGGSLGEQFF.

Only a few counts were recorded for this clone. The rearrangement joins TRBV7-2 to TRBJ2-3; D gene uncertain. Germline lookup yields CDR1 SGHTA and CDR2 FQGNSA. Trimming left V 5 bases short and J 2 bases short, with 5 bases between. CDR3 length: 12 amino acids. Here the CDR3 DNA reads TGTGCCAGCAGCCCCTACACAGATACGCAGTATTTT. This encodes CASSPYTDTQYF.

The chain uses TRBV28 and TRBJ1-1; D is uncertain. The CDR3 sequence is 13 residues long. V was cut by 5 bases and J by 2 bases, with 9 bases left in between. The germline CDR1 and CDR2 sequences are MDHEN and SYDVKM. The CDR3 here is CASSQGSNTEAFF. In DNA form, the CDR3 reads TGTGCCAGCAGTCAAGGGAGTAACACTGAAGCTTTCTTT.

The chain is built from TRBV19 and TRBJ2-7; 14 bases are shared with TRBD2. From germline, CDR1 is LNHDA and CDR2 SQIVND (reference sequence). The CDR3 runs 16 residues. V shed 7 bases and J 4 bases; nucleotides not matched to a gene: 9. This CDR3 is CASIGTSGRRWYEQYF. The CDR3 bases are TGTGCCAGTATAGGGACTAGCGGGAGAAGGTGGTACGAGCAGTACTTC.

CDR3 nucleotides: TGTGCCAGCAGCGTAGGGGGGGGGACCGCGTACGAGCAGTACTTC. Amino acid sequence: CASSVGGGTAYEQYF. The rearrangement joins TRBV9 to TRBJ2-7; 7 nucleotides match TRBD2. CDR3 size: 15 residues. Trimming took 0 bases from V and 4 from J; bases not matched to a gene: 7. Looked up from germline, CDR1 is SGDLS and CDR2 is YYNGEE. The full variable domain, with the rest looked up from reference TRBV9 and TRBJ2-7, is DSGVTQTPKHLITATGQRVTLRCSPRSGDLSVYWYQQSLDQGLQFLIQYYNGEERAKGNILERFSAQQFPDLHSELNLSSLELGDSALYFCASSVGGGTAYEQYFGPGTRLTVT.

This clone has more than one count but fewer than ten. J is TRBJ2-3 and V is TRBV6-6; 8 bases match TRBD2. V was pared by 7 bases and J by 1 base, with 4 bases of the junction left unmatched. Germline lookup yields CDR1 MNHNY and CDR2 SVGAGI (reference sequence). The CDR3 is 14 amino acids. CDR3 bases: TGTGCCAGCATGTACGGGGGGGGCACAGATACGCAGTATTTT. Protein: CASMYGGGTDTQYF.

This chain's CDR3 is CASSTVTQGAYEQYF. The CDR3 coding sequence is TGTGCCAGCAGCACCGTTACCCAGGGGGCGTACGAGCAGTACTTC. This sequence joins TRBV6-5 and TRBJ2-7, with 8 bases lining up with TRBD1. The V and J ends lost 6 bases and 4 bases, in that order; junction bases with no gene match: 11. Germline CDR1 reads MNHEY; CDR2 reads SVGAGI. This CDR3 comprises 15 residues.

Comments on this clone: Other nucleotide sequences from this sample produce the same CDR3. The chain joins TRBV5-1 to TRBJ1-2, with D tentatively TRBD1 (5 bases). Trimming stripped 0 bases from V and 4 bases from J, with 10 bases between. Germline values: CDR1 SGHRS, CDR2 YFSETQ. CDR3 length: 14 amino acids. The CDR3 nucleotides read TGCGCCAGCAGCTTGGGGCAGGGAAGCTATGGCTACACCTTC. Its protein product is CASSLGQGSYGYTF. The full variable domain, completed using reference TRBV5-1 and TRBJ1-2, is KAGVTQTPRYLIKTRGQQVTLSCSPISGHRSVSWYQQTPGQGLQFLFEYFSETQRNKGNFPGRFSGRQFSNSRSEMNVSTLELGDSALYLCASSLGQGSYGYTFGSGTRLTVV.

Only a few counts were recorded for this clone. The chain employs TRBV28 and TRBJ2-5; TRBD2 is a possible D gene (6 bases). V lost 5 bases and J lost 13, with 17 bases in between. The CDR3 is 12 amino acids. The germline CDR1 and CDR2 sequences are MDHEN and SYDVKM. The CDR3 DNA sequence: TGTGCCAGCAGTCCACGACTACTAGCCACGTACTTC. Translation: CASSPRLLATYF.

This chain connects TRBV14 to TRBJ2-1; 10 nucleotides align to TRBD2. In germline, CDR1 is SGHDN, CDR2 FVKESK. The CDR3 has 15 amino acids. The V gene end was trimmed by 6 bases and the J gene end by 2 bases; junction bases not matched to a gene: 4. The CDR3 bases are TGTGCCAGCAGTCGAACTAGCGGGGCCTACAATGAGCAGTTCTTC. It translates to CASSRTSGAYNEQFF.

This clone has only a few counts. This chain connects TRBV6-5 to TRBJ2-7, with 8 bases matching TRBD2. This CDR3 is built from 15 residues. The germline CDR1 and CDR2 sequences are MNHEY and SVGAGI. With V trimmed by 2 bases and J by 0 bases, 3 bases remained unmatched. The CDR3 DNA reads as TGTGCCAGCAGTTACGGCGCGGGAGGCTCCTACGAGCAGTACTTC. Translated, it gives CASSYGAGGSYEQYF.

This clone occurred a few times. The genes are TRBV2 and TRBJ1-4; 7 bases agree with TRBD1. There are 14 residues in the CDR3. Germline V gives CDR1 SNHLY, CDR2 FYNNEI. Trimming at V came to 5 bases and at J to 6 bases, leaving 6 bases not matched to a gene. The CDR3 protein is CASSRQGGHEKLFF. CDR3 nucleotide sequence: TGTGCCAGCAGTAGACAGGGCGGCCATGAAAAACTGTTTTTT.

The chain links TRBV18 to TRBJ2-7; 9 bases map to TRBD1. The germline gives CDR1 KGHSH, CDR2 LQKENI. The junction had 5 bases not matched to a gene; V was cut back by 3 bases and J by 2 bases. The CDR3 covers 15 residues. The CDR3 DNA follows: TGTGCCAGCTCACCCCAAAGGACAGGGGCCTACGAGCAGTACTTC. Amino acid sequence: CASSPQRTGAYEQYF.

The CDR3 DNA reads TGTGCCAGCAGTCCCTTTTTGAGGGTTAGCTCTGGAAACACCATATATTTT. It yields the protein CASSPFLRVSSGNTIYF. This sequence joins TRBV28 and TRBJ1-3; no firm D call. Deletions cut 5 bases from V and 0 bases from J, with 17 bases between. CDR3 length: 17 residues. The germline V gene has CDR1 MDHEN and CDR2 SYDVKM.

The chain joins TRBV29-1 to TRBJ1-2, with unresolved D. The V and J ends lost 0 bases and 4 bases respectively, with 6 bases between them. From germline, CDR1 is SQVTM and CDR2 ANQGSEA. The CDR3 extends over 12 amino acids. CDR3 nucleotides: TGCAGCGTTGAAGAAGCAGGCTATGGCTACACCTTC. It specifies CSVEEAGYGYTF.

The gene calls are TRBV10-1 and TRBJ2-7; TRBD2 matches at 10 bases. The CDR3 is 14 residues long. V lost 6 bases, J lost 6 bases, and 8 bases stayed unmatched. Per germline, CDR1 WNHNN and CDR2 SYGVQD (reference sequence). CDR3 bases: TGCGCCAGCAGACTAGCGGGATCCGGGTCCGAGCAGTACTTC. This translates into CASRLAGSGSEQYF.

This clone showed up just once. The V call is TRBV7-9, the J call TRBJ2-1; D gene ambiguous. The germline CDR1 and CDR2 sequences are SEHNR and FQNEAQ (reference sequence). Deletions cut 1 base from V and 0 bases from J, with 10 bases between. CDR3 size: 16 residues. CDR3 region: CASSLGQASSYNEQFF. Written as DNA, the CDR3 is TGTGCCAGCAGCTTAGGTCAGGCTTCCTCCTACAATGAGCAGTTCTTC.